This T cell receptor beta chain originates from a study of naive CD8 T cells in extremely preterm neonates. Findings and caveats of the study: Compared with older groups, preterm CDR3s were shorter, with fewer N additions and less trimming. Preterm neonate repertoires were significantly less rich by iChao1 than others.

As for this clone: The antigen remains unidentified.

Profiled with immunoSEQ multiplex PCR; TCRdb holds only in-frame clones, not every one. The sample has about 7,300 clones, 92% seen once; the top ten hold over 0.4%. Germline CDR1 and CDR2: LNHDA and SQIVND (reference sequence). J was trimmed by 7 bases and V by 4 bases; bases with no gene match: 18. This CDR3 has 20 amino acids. Cord blood came from elective full-term cesareans at about 37-42 weeks without labor or membrane rupture. About 19,000 to 110,000 naive CD8+ T cells were sorted per sample. This TCR derives from a newborn in good health. This rearrangement joins TRBV19 to TRBJ2-1; 14 bases line up with TRBD2. Sequenced: naive CD8+ T cells from cord blood. The CDR3 here is CASSTSGTSGRPFGLNEQFF. CDR3 coding DNA: TGTGCCAGTAGTACTTCCGGGACTAGCGGGAGACCCTTTGGGTTGAATGAGCAGTTCTTC.